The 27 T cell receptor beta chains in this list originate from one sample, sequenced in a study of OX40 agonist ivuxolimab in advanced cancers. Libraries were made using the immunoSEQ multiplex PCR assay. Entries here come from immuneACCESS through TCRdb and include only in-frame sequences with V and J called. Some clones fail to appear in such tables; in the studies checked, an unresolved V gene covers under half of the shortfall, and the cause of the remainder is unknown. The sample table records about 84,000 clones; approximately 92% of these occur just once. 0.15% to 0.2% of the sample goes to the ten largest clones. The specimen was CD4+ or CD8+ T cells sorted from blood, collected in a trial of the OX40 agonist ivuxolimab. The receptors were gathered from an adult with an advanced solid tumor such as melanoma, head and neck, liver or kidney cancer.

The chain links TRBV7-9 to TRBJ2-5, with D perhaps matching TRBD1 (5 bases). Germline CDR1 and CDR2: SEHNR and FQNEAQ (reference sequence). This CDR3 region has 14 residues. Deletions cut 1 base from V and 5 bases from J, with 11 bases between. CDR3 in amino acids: CASSLGLGLETQYF. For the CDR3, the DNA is TGTGCCAGCAGCTTAGGACTGGGGCTGGAGACCCAGTACTTC.

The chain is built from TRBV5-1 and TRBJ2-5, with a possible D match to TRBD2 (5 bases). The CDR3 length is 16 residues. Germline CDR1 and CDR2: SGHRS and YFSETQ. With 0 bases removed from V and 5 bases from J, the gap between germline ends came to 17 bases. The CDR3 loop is CASSLGANVRGETQYF. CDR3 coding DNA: TGCGCCAGCAGCTTGGGGGCGAACGTTAGAGGGGAGACCCAGTACTTC.

In DNA, the CDR3 is TGCAGTGCTAGAGACCCTGAAGCTTTCTTT. Protein product: CSARDPEAFF. J is TRBJ1-1 and V is TRBV20-1; D gene uncertain. The CDR3 is made up of 10 amino acids. With 0 bases removed from V and 6 bases from J, the gap between germline ends came to 2 bases. The V gene's germline CDR1 is DFQATT and CDR2 SNEGSKA (reference sequence).

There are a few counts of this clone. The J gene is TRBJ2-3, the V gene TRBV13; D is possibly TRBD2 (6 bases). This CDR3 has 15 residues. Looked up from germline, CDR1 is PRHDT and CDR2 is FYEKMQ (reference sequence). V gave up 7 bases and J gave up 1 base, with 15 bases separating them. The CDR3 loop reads CASTSRRGRTDTQYF. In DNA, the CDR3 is TGTGCCAGCACCTCCCGGCGGGGCCGCACAGATACGCAGTATTTT.

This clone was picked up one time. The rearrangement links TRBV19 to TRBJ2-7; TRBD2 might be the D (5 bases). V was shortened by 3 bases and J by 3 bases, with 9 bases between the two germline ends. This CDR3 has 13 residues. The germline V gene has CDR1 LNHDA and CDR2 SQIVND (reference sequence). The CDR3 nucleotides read TGTGCCAGTAGTATTGTTGAGGGCTACGAGCAGTACTTC. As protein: CASSIVEGYEQYF.

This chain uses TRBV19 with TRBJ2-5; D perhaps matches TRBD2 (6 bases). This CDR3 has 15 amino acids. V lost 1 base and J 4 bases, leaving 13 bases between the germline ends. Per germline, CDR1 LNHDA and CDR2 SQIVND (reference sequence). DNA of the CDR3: TGTGCCAGTAGTATAGGGCTAGCGAGCACAGAGACCCAGTACTTC. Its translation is CASSIGLASTETQYF.

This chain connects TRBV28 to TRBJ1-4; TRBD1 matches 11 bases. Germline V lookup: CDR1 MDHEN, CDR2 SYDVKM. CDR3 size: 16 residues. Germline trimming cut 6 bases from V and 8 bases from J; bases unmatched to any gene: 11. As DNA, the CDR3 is TGTGCCAGCAGCTCGTACGGACAGGGGGCGAGAGAAAAACTGTTTTTT. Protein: CASSSYGQGAREKLFF.

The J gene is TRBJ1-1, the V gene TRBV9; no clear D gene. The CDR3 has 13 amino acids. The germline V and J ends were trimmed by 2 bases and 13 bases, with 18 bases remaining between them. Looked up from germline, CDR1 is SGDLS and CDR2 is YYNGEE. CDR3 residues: CASSVNQIGRVFF. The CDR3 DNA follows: TGTGCCAGCAGCGTCAACCAAATCGGGAGAGTTTTCTTT. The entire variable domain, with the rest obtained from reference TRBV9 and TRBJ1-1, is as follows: DSGVTQTPKHLITATGQRVTLRCSPRSGDLSVYWYQQSLDQGLQFLIQYYNGEERAKGNILERFSAQQFPDLHSELNLSSLELGDSALYFCASSVNQIGRVFFGQGTRLTVV.

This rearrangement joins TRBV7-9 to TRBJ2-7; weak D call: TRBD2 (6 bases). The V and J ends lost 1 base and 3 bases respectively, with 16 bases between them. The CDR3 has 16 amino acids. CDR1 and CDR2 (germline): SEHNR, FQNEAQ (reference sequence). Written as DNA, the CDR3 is TGTGCCAGCAGCTTAGGGGTCTGGGGGGAGCACTACGAGCAGTACTTC. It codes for CASSLGVWGEHYEQYF.

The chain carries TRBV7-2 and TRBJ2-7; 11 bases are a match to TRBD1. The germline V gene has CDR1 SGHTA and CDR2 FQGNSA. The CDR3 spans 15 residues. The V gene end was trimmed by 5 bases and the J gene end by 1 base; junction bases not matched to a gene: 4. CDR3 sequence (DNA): TGTGCCAGCAGCCCGGACAGGGGGCTGTCCTACGAGCAGTACTTC. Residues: CASSPDRGLSYEQYF.

The CDR3 reads CASSLVVHQGRGGYTF. In DNA form, the CDR3 reads TGTGCCAGCAGCTTAGTGGTTCATCAGGGGCGCGGTGGCTACACCTTC. This chain links TRBV7-2 with TRBJ1-2; D possibly corresponds to TRBD1 (6 bases). Germline-derived CDR1 and CDR2 are SGHTA and FQGNSA. This CDR3 contains 16 residues. Trimming pared 1 base from V and 7 bases from J, leaving 19 bases between.

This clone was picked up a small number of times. The CDR3 DNA follows: TGTGCCAGTAGCACCCTGGAACAGACGGCTTTCTTT. Its translation is CASSTLEQTAFF. The chain employs TRBV19 and TRBJ1-1; D not resolved. Germline-derived CDR1 and CDR2 are LNHDA and SQIVND (reference sequence). V was cut by 6 bases and J by 11 bases, with 16 bases left in between. This CDR3 spans 12 amino acids.

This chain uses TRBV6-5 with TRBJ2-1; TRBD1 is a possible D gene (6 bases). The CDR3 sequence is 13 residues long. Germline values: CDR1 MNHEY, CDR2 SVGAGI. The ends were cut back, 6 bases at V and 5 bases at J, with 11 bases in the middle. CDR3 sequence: CASRRTAHNEQFF. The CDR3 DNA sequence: TGTGCCAGCAGGCGGACAGCACACAATGAGCAGTTCTTC.

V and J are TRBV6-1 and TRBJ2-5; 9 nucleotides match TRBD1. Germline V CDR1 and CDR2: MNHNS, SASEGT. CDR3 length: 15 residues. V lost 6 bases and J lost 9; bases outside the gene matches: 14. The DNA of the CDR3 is TGTGCCAGCAGAACCGGGACAGGGAACCGGGGAGCCCAGTACTTC. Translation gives CASRTGTGNRGAQYF.

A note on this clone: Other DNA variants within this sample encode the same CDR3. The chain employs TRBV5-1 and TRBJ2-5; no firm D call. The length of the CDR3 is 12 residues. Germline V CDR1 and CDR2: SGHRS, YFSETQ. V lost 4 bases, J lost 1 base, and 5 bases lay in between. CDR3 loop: CASSLAQETQYF. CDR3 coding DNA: TGCGCCAGCAGCCTGGCCCAAGAGACCCAGTACTTC.

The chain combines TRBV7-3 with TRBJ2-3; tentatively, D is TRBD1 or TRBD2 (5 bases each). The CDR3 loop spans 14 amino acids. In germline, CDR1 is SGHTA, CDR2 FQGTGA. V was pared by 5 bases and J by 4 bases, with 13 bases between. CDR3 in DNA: TGTGCCAGCAGCCGGACCCTGGGGGCAGATACGCAGTATTTT. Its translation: CASSRTLGADTQYF.

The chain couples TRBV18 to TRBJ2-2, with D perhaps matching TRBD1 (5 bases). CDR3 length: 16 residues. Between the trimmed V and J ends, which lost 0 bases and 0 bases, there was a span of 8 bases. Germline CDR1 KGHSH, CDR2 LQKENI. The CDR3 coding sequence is TGTGCCAGCTCACCACCGGTCAGGGCGAACACCGGGGAGCTGTTTTTT. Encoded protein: CASSPPVRANTGELFF.

The CDR3 DNA sequence: TGTGCCAGCAGTTATCGACAGGGCACAGATAATTCACCCCTCCACTTT. Its protein product is CASSYRQGTDNSPLHF. The V call is TRBV6-5, the J call TRBJ1-6; 7 positions agree with TRBD1. CDR1 MNHEY and CDR2 SVGAGI come from the germline V gene. This CDR3 spans 16 amino acids. With 3 bases clipped from V and 5 bases from J, the junction kept 7 bases outside the gene matches.

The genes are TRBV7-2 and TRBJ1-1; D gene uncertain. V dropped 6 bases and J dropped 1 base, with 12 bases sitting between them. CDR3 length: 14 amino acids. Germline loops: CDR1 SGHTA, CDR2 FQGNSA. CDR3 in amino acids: CASRLSGGNTEAFF. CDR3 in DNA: TGTGCCAGCAGGCTATCGGGCGGGAACACTGAAGCTTTCTTT.

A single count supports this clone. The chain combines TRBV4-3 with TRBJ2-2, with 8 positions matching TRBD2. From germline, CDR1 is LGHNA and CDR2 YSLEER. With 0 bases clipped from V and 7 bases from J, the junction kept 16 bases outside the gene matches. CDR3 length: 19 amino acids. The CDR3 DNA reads TGCGCCAGCAGCCAAGACCTCCCGGGGGGGCAGGGAGGGGACGGGGAGCTGTTTTTT. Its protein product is CASSQDLPGGQGGDGELFF.

CDR3 nucleotides: TGTGCCAGCGACCTTTTGGGGGGGAATTATGGCTACACCTTC. This codes for CASDLLGGNYGYTF. The chain carries TRBV6-6 and TRBJ1-2; tentative D call: TRBD1 (5 bases). The length of the CDR3 is 14 residues. Trimming took 8 bases from V and 5 from J, leaving 18 bases between them. Looked up from germline, CDR1 is MNHNY and CDR2 is SVGAGI (reference sequence).

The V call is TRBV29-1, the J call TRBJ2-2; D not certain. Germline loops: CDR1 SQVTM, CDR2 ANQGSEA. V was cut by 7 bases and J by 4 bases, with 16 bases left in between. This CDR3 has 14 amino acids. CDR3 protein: CSGGGDVGTGELFF. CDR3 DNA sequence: TGCAGCGGCGGTGGGGATGTTGGCACCGGGGAGCTGTTTTTT.

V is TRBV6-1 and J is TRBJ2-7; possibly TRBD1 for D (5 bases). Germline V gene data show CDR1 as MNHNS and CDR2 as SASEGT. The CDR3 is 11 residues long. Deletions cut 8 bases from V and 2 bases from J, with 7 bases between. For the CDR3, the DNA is TGTGCCAGCGGCAGGGCCTACGAGCAGTACGTC. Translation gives CASGRAYEQYV.

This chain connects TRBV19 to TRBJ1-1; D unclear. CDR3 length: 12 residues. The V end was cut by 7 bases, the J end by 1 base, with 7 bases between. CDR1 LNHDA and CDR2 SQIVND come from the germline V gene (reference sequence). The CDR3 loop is CASTWGNTEAFF. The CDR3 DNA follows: TGTGCCAGTACCTGGGGGAACACTGAAGCTTTCTTT.

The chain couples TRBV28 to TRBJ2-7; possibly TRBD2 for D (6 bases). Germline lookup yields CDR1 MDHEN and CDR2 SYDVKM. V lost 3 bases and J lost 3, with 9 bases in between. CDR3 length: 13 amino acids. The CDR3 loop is CASSFIGGYEQYF. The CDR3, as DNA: TGTGCCAGCAGTTTCATCGGGGGCTACGAGCAGTACTTC.

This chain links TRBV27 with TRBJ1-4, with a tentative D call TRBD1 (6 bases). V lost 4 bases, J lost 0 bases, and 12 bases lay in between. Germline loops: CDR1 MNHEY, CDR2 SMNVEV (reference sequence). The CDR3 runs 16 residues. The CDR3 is CASSYGGATTNEKLFF. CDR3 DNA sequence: TGTGCCAGCAGTTACGGGGGCGCAACAACTAATGAAAAACTGTTTTTT. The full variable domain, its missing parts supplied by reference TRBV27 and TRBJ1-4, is EAQVTQNPRYLITVTGKKLTVTCSQNMNHEYMSWYRQDPGLGLRQIYYSMNVEVTDKGDVPEGYKVSRKEKRNFPLILESPSPNQTSLYFCASSYGGATTNEKLFFGSGTQLSVL.

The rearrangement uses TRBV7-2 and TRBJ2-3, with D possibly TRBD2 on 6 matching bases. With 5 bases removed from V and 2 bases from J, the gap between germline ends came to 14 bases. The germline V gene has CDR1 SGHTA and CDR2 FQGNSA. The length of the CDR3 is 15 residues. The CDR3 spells CASSQSGLPTDTQYF. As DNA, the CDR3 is TGTGCCAGCAGCCAATCGGGACTCCCCACAGATACGCAGTATTTT.